Listed here are 21 T cell receptor beta chains from one sample, sequenced in a study of cytomegalovirus exposure and HLA in healthy donors. Use of 60 Vbeta and 13 Jbeta primers characterized the PCR. Sequenced by immunoSEQ multiplex PCR; TCRdb stores in-frame clones only, minus some. Here the sample spans under 150,000 clones, 64% being singletons. Sequenced input: PBMCs. Source of these receptors: a woman aged 40 to 50 in good health and CMV-seronegative.

A single count supports this clone. The genes are TRBV2 and TRBJ1-2; TRBD1 might be the D (5 bases). The CDR3 has 15 amino acids. V was pared by 4 bases and J by 5 bases, with 17 bases between. Germline V gene sequence: CDR1 SNHLY, CDR2 FYNNEI. The CDR3 reads CASSGLQVRPYGYTF. CDR3 DNA sequence: TGTGCCAGCAGTGGCCTACAGGTGCGCCCGTATGGCTACACCTTC.

The rearrangement uses TRBV6-5 and TRBJ1-2; D is perhaps TRBD1 (6 bases). Between the trimmed V and J ends, which lost 8 bases and 4 bases, there was a span of 14 bases. The CDR3 is 13 amino acids. Germline V gives CDR1 MNHEY, CDR2 SVGAGI. The CDR3 region has the DNA TGTGCCAGCCTTAGCTTACAGGGCTATGGCTACACCTTC. This encodes CASLSLQGYGYTF.

The J gene is TRBJ2-5, the V gene TRBV7-8; 12 positions match TRBD2. The junction had 8 bases not matched to a gene; V was cut back by 5 bases and J by 4 bases. The CDR3 sequence is 16 residues long. Germline V gives CDR1 SGHVS, CDR2 FQNEAQ. CDR3 loop: CASSPSSGGAGETQYF. CDR3 coding DNA: TGTGCCAGCAGCCCCTCTAGCGGGGGGGCGGGAGAGACCCAGTACTTC.

The chain combines TRBV5-8 with TRBJ1-6, with D unresolved. V lost 0 bases to trimming and J lost 5 bases, with 6 bases between them. CDR1 is SGHTS and CDR2 is YDEGEE in the germline V gene. The CDR3 has 14 amino acids. CDR3 sequence reads: CASSLELHNSPLHF. The CDR3, as DNA: TGTGCCAGCAGCTTGGAACTACATAATTCACCCCTCCACTTT. Using reference TRBV5-8 and TRBJ1-6 for the parts outside the CDR3, the full variable domain is EAGVTQSPTHLIKTRGQQATLRCSPISGHTSVYWYQQALGLGLQFLLWYDEGEERNRGNFPPRFSGRQFPNYSSELNVNALELEDSALYLCASSLELHNSPLHFGNGTRLTVT.

This clone was counted only a few times. The rearrangement uses TRBV7-8 and TRBJ1-2, with 7 nucleotides matching TRBD1. From germline, CDR1 is SGHVS and CDR2 FQNEAQ. The CDR3 loop spans 14 amino acids. Unmatched junction bases numbered 10, after V lost 5 bases and J lost 7 bases. CDR3 sequence (DNA): TGTGCCAGCAGCGATTCGGTAGACAGGGCTGGCTACACCTTC. Translated: CASSDSVDRAGYTF.

The J gene is TRBJ2-7, the V gene TRBV7-9; 7 bases map to TRBD2. With 5 bases clipped from V and 2 bases from J, the junction kept 6 bases outside the gene matches. The CDR3 runs 14 residues. Germline lookup yields CDR1 SEHNR and CDR2 FQNEAQ (reference sequence). The CDR3 sequence is CASSPVGGAYEQYF. The CDR3 nucleotides read TGTGCCAGCAGCCCAGTGGGGGGGGCCTACGAGCAGTACTTC.

The chain's CDR3 is CASTEGVRGYTF. As DNA, the CDR3 is TGTGCCAGCACCGAGGGTGTACGCGGCTACACCTTC. This sequence joins TRBV2 and TRBJ1-2; D is unresolved. The CDR3 has 12 amino acids. V lost 7 bases and J lost 8, with 14 bases in between. The V gene's germline CDR1 is SNHLY and CDR2 FYNNEI.

This clone has more than one count but fewer than ten. This chain uses TRBV27 with TRBJ1-5, with 9 bases identical to TRBD1. The germline V gene encodes CDR1 MNHEY and CDR2 SMNVEV (reference sequence). With V trimmed by 6 bases and J by 2 bases, 11 bases remained unmatched. CDR3 size: 17 residues. CDR3: CASSRDRENLGNQPQHF. The DNA for the CDR3 is TGTGCCAGCAGCCGGGACAGGGAAAATCTCGGCAATCAGCCCCAGCATTTT.

This clone has more than one count but fewer than ten. V and J are TRBV4-2 and TRBJ2-7; 12 bases are shared with TRBD2. The CDR3 is 16 amino acids. V lost 0 bases, J lost 2 bases, and 2 bases stayed unmatched. CDR1 LGHNA and CDR2 YNFKEQ come from the germline V gene. This chain's CDR3 is CASSQDRTSGAYEQYF. CDR3 DNA: TGTGCCAGCAGCCAAGACAGGACTAGCGGGGCCTACGAGCAGTACTTC.

Written as DNA, the CDR3 is TGTGCCTGTCCGGGACTGACGAATGAAAAACTGTTTTTT. This translates into CACPGLTNEKLFF. The chain recombines TRBV30 with TRBJ1-4; possibly TRBD1 for D (5 bases). Deletions cut 6 bases from V and 5 bases from J, with 13 bases between. The CDR3 contains 13 residues. Looked up from germline, CDR1 is GTSNPN and CDR2 is SVGIG (reference sequence).

The rearrangement uses TRBV27 and TRBJ2-1; 7 positions agree with TRBD2. This CDR3 is built from 11 residues. Losses at the gene ends were 6 bases for V and 10 bases for J; bases not matched to a gene: 3. Germline values: CDR1 MNHEY, CDR2 SMNVEV (reference sequence). The CDR3 coding sequence is TGTGCCAGCAGACAGCGGGGCGAGCAGTTCTTC. Translated: CASRQRGEQFF.

The CDR3 DNA reads as TGTGCCAGCAGCTTTAGGCGGGGGGGCCGGAACACCGGGGAGCTGTTTTTT. This encodes CASSFRRGGRNTGELFF. The gene calls are TRBV5-6 and TRBJ2-2, with 9 positions matching TRBD2. With 2 bases clipped from V and 1 base from J, the junction kept 6 bases outside the gene matches. Germline assignment: CDR1 SGHDT and CDR2 YYEEEE. The CDR3 sequence is 17 residues long.

The chain is built from TRBV6-1 and TRBJ2-3; 9 bases map to TRBD2. Unmatched junction bases numbered 8, after V lost 2 bases and J lost 2 bases. This CDR3 is built from 17 residues. Germline CDR1 is MNHNS and CDR2 is SASEGT. The CDR3: CASSERRLAAATDTQYF. The CDR3 DNA reads as TGTGCCAGCAGTGAAAGGAGACTAGCGGCGGCCACAGATACGCAGTATTTT.

The chain combines TRBV7-3 with TRBJ1-1, with 9 bases that match TRBD1. The V and J ends lost 2 bases and 5 bases, in that order; junction bases with no gene match: 3. The germline V gene encodes CDR1 SGHTA and CDR2 FQGTGA. This CDR3 region has 14 residues. The CDR3 bases are TGTGCCAGCAGCTTAGGGACAGGGAGTACTGAAGCTTTCTTT. Translated, it gives CASSLGTGSTEAFF.

This clone was seen once. This sequence joins TRBV4-1 and TRBJ1-5, with a possible D match to TRBD1 (6 bases). The CDR3 has 17 residues. Germline V gene lookup returns CDR1 MGHRA and CDR2 YSYEKL. Trimming removed 3 bases from V and 7 bases from J, with 22 bases in between. The CDR3 protein is CASSQESGHLRGQPQHF. As DNA, the CDR3 is TGCGCCAGCAGCCAGGAATCGGGACACCTTCGCGGGCAGCCCCAGCATTTT.

V gene TRBV6-1 combines with J gene TRBJ1-1; no reliable D call. V was clipped by 7 bases and J by 10 bases, with 16 bases between them. CDR1 MNHNS and CDR2 SASEGT come from the germline V gene. The CDR3 is 12 amino acids. The CDR3 region has the DNA TGTGCCAGCACTTTCACTTTACCAGGAGCTTTCTTT. Translation: CASTFTLPGAFF.

The chain has TRBV28 and TRBJ2-7; 8 nucleotides agree with TRBD1. The V segment lost 5 bases and the J segment 3 bases; nucleotides outside the gene matches: 9. This CDR3 is 15 amino acids long. The germline CDR1 and CDR2 sequences are MDHEN and SYDVKM. The CDR3 DNA follows: TGTGCCAGCAGTCTCTCCGGGACAGGTTTCTACGAGCAGTACTTC. Encoded protein: CASSLSGTGFYEQYF.

This clone was seen only a few times. This sequence joins TRBV27 and TRBJ2-2, with 10 bases identical to TRBD1. The CDR3 is made up of 16 amino acids. The germline CDR1 and CDR2 sequences are MNHEY and SMNVEV (reference sequence). The V gene end was trimmed by 5 bases and the J gene end by 6 bases; junction bases not matched to a gene: 9. The CDR3 DNA is TGTGCCAGCAGTGCAGACAGGGGGCTATTCCCCGGGGAGCTGTTTTTT. Translated, it gives CASSADRGLFPGELFF.

The chain employs TRBV19 and TRBJ1-1; D unclear. The CDR3 runs 14 residues. Germline V gene lookup returns CDR1 LNHDA and CDR2 SQIVND (reference sequence). Trimming took off 7 bases at V and 4 bases at J, with 16 bases between the two ends. The CDR3 DNA is TGTGCCAGTATCCCGTCCGGGTCGGGCACTGAAGCTTTCTTT. Its translation: CASIPSGSGTEAFF.

The genes are TRBV9 and TRBJ2-5; weak D call: TRBD2 (6 bases). V lost 0 bases and J lost 5, with 14 bases in between. This CDR3 contains 15 residues. Germline V lookup: CDR1 SGDLS, CDR2 YYNGEE. The CDR3 region has the DNA TGTGCCAGCAGCGTAGCTCCTAGCGCGCAGGAGACCCAGTACTTC. Amino acids: CASSVAPSAQETQYF.

V usage is TRBV29-1 and J usage is TRBJ1-1; 9 bases are a match to TRBD1. Unmatched junction bases numbered 17, after V lost 5 bases and J lost 4 bases. This CDR3 has 17 residues. The germline CDR1 and CDR2 sequences are SQVTM and ANQGSEA. CDR3 protein: CSVPGRDREFLGTEAFF. DNA for the CDR3: TGCAGCGTTCCAGGACGGGACAGGGAGTTTTTGGGCACTGAAGCTTTCTTT.